The present T cell receptor beta chain was sequenced within a study of blood T cell repertoires in COVID-19. Profiling relied on immunoSEQ multiplex PCR, and the TCRdb table lists in-frame clones only, not all of them. The sample shows over 250,000 clones, 91% of them seen only once. Trimming took 0 bases from V and 2 from J, leaving 17 bases between them. Germline values: CDR1 KGHSH, CDR2 LQKENI. This CDR3 has 17 residues. The clonotype was recovered from a person under 35 with COVID-19, enrolled during active disease. Sequences were obtained from peripheral blood. The rearrangement uses TRBV18 and TRBJ2-7, with D possibly TRBD2 on 6 matching bases. Written as DNA, the CDR3 is TGTGCCAGCTCACCACCGGGGTTTAGCGGCTCCCCCTACGAGCAGTACTTC. This encodes CASSPPGFSGSPYEQYF.